This TCR beta chain is drawn from a study of regulatory T cells in long-lasting Graves disease. Regarding the study as a whole: Having few samples may have compromised the accuracy.

Comments on this clonotype: Antigen: not known.

Per germline, CDR1 MNHEY and CDR2 SVGEGT. CDR3 length: 15 residues. V lost 8 bases and J 0 bases, leaving 15 bases between the germline ends. The sample's time point: persistent/refractory GD, antithyroid drugs over 5 years with positive TRAb. Extracted RNA from PBMCs served as the source of the TCR library. According to the study, TCR beta libraries were built with iRepertoire HTBI primers and CDR3-region Arm-PCR. TCRdb redid the calling of the multiplex PCR reads with MiXCR, one entry per CDR3 protein. The sample records hundreds of thousands of distinct CDR3 sequences, 20% to 25% being singletons. The rearrangement links TRBV6-2 or TRBV6-3 to TRBJ2-3; tentatively, D is TRBD2 (6 bases). Sequenced material: peripheral blood mononuclear cells (PBMCs), taken when the disease was refractory, from a patient treated with antithyroid drugs. This clonotype was sampled from a female donor with Graves disease. The CDR3: CASRGNQLSTDTQYF. CDR3 DNA sequence: TGTGCCAGCCGGGGGAACCAATTGAGCACAGATACGCAGTATTTT.